This T cell receptor (beta chain) was recorded in a study of CD4 T cells in relation to SARS-CoV-2 and coronaviruses. Study-wide context: PBMCs were cultured with antigen for about eleven days before TCR beta sequencing. The negative reference was HIV-1 Nef peptide pool or peptide-free culture.

Measured with immunoSEQ multiplex PCR; TCRdb has only the in-frame clones, and not every one. This table has 20,000 to 25,000 clones, 70% to 80% appearing once. Unexposed donor CD4+ T cells date from about 2011-2018, before the COVID-19 pandemic. The cells were cultured for under twelve days before CD4+ T cells were isolated. Cultures held two million PBMCs per well with 8.5 to 10 IU/ml IL-2. On days 3 and 7, cultures got half fresh IL-2 medium. The V gene end was trimmed by 0 bases and the J gene end by 6 bases; junction bases not matched to a gene: 6. The CDR3 runs to 17 residues. CDR1 and CDR2 (germline): LNHNV, YYDKDF (reference sequence). In the case of this clone: The antigen is not known.

Sequenced input: CD4+ T cells from PBMCs, cultured in vitro. V gene TRBV15 combines with J gene TRBJ2-2, with 11 bases identical to TRBD2. The origin of this receptor is a human donor in good health. The CDR3 nucleotides are TGTGCCACCAGCAGAGATGGAGTAGCGGGAGGGCCCGGGGAGCTGTTTTTT. Translation gives CATSRDGVAGGPGELFF.